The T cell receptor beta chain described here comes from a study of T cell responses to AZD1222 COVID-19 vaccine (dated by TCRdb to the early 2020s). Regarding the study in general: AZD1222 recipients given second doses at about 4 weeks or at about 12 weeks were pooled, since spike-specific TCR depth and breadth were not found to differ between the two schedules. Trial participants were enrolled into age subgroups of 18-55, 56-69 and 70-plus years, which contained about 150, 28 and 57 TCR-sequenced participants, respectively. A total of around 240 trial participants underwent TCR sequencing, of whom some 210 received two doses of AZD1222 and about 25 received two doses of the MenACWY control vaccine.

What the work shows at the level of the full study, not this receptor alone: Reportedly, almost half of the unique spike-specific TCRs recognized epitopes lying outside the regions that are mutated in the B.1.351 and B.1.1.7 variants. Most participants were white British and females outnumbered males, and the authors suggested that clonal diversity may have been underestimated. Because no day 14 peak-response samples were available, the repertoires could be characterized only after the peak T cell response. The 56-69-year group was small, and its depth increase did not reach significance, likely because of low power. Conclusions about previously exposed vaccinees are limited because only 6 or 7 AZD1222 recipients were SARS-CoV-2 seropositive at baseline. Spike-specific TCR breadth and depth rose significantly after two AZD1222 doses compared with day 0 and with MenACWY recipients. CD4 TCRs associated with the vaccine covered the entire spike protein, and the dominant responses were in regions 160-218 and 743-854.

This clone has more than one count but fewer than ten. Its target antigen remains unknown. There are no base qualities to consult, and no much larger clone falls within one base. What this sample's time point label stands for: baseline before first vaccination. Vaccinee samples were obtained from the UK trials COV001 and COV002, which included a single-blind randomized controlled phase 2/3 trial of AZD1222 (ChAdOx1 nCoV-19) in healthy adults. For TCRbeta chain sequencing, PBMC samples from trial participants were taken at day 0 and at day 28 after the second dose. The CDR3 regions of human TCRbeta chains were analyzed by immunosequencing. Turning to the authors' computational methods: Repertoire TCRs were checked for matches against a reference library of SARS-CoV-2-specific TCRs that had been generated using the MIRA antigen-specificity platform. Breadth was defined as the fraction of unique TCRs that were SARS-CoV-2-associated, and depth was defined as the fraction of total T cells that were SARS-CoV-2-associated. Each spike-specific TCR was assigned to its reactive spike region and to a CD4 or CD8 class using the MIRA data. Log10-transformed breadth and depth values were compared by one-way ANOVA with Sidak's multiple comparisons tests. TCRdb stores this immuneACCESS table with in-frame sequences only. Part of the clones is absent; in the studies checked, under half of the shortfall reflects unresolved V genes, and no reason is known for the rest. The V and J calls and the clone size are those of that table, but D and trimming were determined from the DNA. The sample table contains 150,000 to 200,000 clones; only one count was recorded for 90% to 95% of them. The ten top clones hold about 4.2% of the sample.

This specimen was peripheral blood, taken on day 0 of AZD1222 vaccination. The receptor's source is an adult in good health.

Read as DNA, the sequence is TGTGCCAGTAGTATAGGTGGGCTCGGGGCTCTTGGTAATGGCTACACCTTC. The resulting protein is CASSIGGLGALGNGYTF. Recombination linked TRBV19 to TRBJ1-2; a tentative D match to TRBD1 spans 5 bases. The germline ends are 21 bases apart after V is trimmed by 1 base and J by 6 bases. Counted from cysteine to phenylalanine, this CDR3 has 17 amino acids. Only the CDR3 DNA is retained, 51 bases long and in frame from the first base. Taken from the germline V gene (reference sequence), the CDR1 and CDR2 loops are LNHDA and SQIVND.